In its sample, the clone carrying this T cell receptor (beta chain) was seen once. TCRdb called the PCR reads again in MiXCR, with one record for every CDR3 protein. The sample records around 91,000 distinct CDR3 sequences, under 60% being singletons. The junction had 8 bases not matched to a gene; V was cut back by 4 bases and J by 7 bases. CDR1 and CDR2 (germline): KGHDR, SFDVKD. The CDR3 has 16 amino acids. The source of the sample is a study of CDR3 diversity in severe acne. This TCR came from a male donor in good health, without acne. The sequencing sample was made of blood. The genes are TRBV24-1 and TRBJ2-2; 10 bases fit TRBD1. The CDR3 DNA reads TGTGCCACCAGTGACCGGACAGGGGGGGCCGGCGGGGAGCTGTTTTTT. This codes for CATSDRTGGAGGELFF.